A selection of T cell receptor beta chains follows, all from one sample in a study of T cells in tuberculosis. Libraries were prepared by immunoSEQ multiplex PCR; TCRdb keeps only in-frame clonotypes and omits some of them. The sample lists around 33,000 clones, 92% occurring once. Source: PBMCs, taken at tuberculosis diagnosis. The receptors derive from an adult with tuberculosis. Some clones in this sample may be carry-over from other donors' samples. CDR3s include the opening cysteine and the closing phenylalanine or tryptophan. A D gene is named only where the DNA matches it firmly.

v_call: TRBV19
d_call: NA
cdr3_aa: CASSNRKRTDTQYF

v_call: TRBV21-1
d_call: NA
cdr3_aa: CASSKAPRTGYGYTF

v_call: TRBV19
d_call: NA
cdr3_aa: CASRTGSDSPLHF

v_call: TRBV6-1
d_call: TRBD1
cdr3_aa: CASSGQGARWDEQFF

v_call: TRBV29-1
d_call: TRBD1
cdr3_aa: CSARTGRSYEQYF

v_call: TRBV6-5
d_call: TRBD1
cdr3_aa: CASSYQVGTGPTEAFF

v_call: TRBV15
d_call: TRBD1
cdr3_aa: CATARGTGEWQYF

v_call: TRBV29-1
d_call: NA
cdr3_aa: CSVENGSDEQFF

v_call: TRBV5-1
d_call: TRBD2
cdr3_aa: CASRRGTGDTDTQYF

v_call: TRBV7-9
d_call: NA
cdr3_aa: CASSLVASALHGYEQYF